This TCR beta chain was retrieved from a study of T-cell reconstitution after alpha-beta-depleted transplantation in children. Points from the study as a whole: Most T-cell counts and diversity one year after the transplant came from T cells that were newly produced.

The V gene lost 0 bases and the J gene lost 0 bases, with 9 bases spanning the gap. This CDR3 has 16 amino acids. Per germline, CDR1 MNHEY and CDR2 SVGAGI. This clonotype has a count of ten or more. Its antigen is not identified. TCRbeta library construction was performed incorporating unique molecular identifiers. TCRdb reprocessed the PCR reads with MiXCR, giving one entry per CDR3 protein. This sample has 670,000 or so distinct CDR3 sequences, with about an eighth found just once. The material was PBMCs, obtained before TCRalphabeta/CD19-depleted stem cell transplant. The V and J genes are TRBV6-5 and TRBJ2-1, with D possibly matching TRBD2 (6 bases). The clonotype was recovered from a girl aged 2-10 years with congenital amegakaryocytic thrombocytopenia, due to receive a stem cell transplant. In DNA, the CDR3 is TGTGCCAGCAGTTACTCCCGGGGGAGCTCCTACAATGAGCAGTTCTTC. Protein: CASSYSRGSSYNEQFF.